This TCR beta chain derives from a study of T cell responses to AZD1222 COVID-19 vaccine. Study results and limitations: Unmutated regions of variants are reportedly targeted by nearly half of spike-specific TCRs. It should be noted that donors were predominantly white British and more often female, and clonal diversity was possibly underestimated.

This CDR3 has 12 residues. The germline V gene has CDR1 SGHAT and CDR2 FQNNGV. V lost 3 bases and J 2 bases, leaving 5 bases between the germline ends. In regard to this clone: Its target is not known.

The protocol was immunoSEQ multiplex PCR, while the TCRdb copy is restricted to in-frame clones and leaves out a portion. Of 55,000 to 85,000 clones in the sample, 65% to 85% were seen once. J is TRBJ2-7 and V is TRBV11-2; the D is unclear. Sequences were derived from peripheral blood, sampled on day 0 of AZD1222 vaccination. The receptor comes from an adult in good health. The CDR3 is CASSFTAYEQYF. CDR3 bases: TGTGCCAGCAGCTTCACGGCCTACGAGCAGTACTTC. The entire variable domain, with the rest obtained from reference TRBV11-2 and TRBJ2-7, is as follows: EAGVAQSPRYKIIEKRQSVAFWCNPISGHATLYWYQQILGQGPKLLIQFQNNGVVDDSQLPKDRFSAERLKGVDSTLKIQPAKLEDSAVYLCASSFTAYEQYFGPGTRLTVT.